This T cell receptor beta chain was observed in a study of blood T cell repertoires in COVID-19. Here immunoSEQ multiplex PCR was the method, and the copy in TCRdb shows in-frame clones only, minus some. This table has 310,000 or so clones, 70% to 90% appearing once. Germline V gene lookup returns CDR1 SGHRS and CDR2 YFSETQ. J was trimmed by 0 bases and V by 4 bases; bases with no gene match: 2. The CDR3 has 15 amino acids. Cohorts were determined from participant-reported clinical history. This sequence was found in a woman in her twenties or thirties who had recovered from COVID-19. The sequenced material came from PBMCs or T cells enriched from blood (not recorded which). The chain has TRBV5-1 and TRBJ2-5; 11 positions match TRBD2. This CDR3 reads CASSVGLADQETQYF. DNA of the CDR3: TGCGCCAGCAGCGTGGGACTAGCGGACCAAGAGACCCAGTACTTC.